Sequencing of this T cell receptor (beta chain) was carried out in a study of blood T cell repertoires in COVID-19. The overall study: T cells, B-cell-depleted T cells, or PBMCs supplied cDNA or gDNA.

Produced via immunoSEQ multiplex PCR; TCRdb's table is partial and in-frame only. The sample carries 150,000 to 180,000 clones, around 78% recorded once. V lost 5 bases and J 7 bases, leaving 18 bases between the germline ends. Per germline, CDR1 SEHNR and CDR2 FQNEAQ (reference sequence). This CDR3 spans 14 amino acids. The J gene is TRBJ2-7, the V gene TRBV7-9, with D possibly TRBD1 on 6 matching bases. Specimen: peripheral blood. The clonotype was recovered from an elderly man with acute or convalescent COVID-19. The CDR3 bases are TGTGCCAGCAGCCAGTCCGGGACACCAGGGGAGCAGTACTTC. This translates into CASSQSGTPGEQYF. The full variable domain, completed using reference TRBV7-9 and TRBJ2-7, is DTGVSQNPRHKITKRGQNVTFRCDPISEHNRLYWYRQTLGQGPEFLTYFQNEAQLEKSRLLSDRFSAERPKGSFSTLEIQRTEQGDSAMYLCASSQSGTPGEQYFGPGTRLTVT.